The clone carrying this TCR beta chain was seen at least ten times. Its matching antigen is unknown. Presence of unique molecular identifiers characterized the TCR beta cDNA libraries. TCRdb passed the PCR reads through MiXCR, listing each CDR3 protein once. In the table there are 180,000 or so distinct CDR3 sequences, 25% to 30% of which are singletons. These data belong to a study of post-analysis software for immune sequencing data. Study-wide context: The study covered relapsing-remitting, secondary progressive and progressive-relapsing courses of multiple sclerosis. Study results and limitations: There were a few TRBV segments more frequent in patients than controls, and TRBV5-6, TRBV5-1 and TRBV20-1 were among them. Relative to controls, patients with multiple sclerosis showed significantly lower normalized Chao1 diversity.

The germline gives CDR1 LNHNV, CDR2 YYDKDF (reference sequence). The CDR3 consists of 18 residues. Trimming removed 3 bases from V and 2 bases from J, with 22 bases in between. This receptor was taken from a girl younger than 18 with multiple sclerosis. This chain links TRBV15 with TRBJ2-5; D unresolved. Specimen: blood. The CDR3 DNA sequence: TGTGCCACCAGCAGGAAAGACTCCTACCTTGCAGGACAAGAGACCCAGTACTTC. This encodes CATSRKDSYLAGQETQYF. The full variable domain, with the rest looked up from reference TRBV15 and TRBJ2-5, is DAMVIQNPRYQVTQFGKPVTLSCSQTLNHNVMYWYQQKSSQAPKLLFHYYDKDFNNEADTPDNFQSRRPNTSFCFLDIRSPGLGDTAMYLCATSRKDSYLAGQETQYFGPGTRLLVL.